The 13 T cell receptor beta chains reported below all come from one sample, sequenced in a study of blood T cell repertoires in COVID-19. The method was immunoSEQ multiplex PCR; TCRdb's version includes in-frame clones alone and lacks a portion of them. The data contain 350,000 to 500,000 clones, about 88% of them seen just once; the ten biggest clones take up 1.4% to 1.5%. Sequencing was performed on PBMCs or T cells enriched from blood (not recorded which). These receptors were collected from a woman between 18 and 29 years old who had been exposed to COVID-19.

The chain is built from TRBV9 and TRBJ1-1; no firm D call. The V end was cut by 6 bases, the J end by 2 bases, with 5 bases between. From germline, CDR1 is SGDLS and CDR2 YYNGEE. This CDR3 contains 11 residues. CDR3 DNA sequence: TGTGCCAGCACCCGTAACACTGAAGCTTTCTTT. Residues: CASTRNTEAFF.

This rearrangement joins TRBV21-1 to TRBJ2-1; the table's D call TRBD2 went unverified against the DNA. TRBV21-1 is flagged as a pseudogene. The CDR3 is made up of 16 amino acids. CDR3 sequence (DNA): TGTGCCAGCAGCACGAACTGGGGACTAGCGGGGCATGAGCAGTTCTTC. As protein: CASSTNWGLAGHEQFF.

V gene TRBV10-3 combines with J gene TRBJ2-3; 10 nucleotides match TRBD2. Trimming cost V 4 bases and J 4 bases; bases outside gene matches: 5. This CDR3 has 15 amino acids. Germline loops: CDR1 ENHRY, CDR2 SYGVKD. The DNA of the CDR3 is TGTGCCATCAGTGGGTGGACTAGCGGAGCAGATACGCAGTATTTT. Protein product: CAISGWTSGADTQYF.

In nucleotides, the CDR3 is TGCAGCGTAGCTCCCCAGGGAAACTATGGCTACACCTTC. Its protein is CSVAPQGNYGYTF. This chain connects TRBV29-1 to TRBJ1-2; maybe TRBD1 (5 bases). The CDR3 sequence is 13 residues long. The germline V and J ends were trimmed by 6 bases and 2 bases, with 13 bases remaining between them. CDR1 is SQVTM, CDR2 ANQGSEA, per germline.

A few counts support this clone. The chain recombines TRBV5-1 with TRBJ2-7, with D maybe TRBD1 (5 bases). The V end was cut by 0 bases, the J end by 1 base, with 20 bases between. The CDR3 consists of 18 residues. In germline, CDR1 is SGHRS, CDR2 YFSETQ. This chain's CDR3 is CASSLGPQGRGSSYEQYF. The DNA of the CDR3 is TGCGCCAGCAGCTTGGGACCTCAGGGAAGGGGATCGTCCTACGAGCAGTACTTC.

The rearrangement links TRBV14 to TRBJ2-3, with TRBD2 identical over 8 bases. Germline values: CDR1 SGHDN, CDR2 FVKESK. The CDR3 sequence is 16 residues long. The V segment lost 0 bases and the J segment 0 bases; nucleotides outside the gene matches: 2. CDR3 sequence reads: CASSQEGGRSTDTQYF. The CDR3, as DNA: TGTGCCAGCAGCCAAGAAGGCGGGAGGAGCACAGATACGCAGTATTTT.

The chain is built from TRBV6-5 and TRBJ2-1; maybe TRBD2 (6 bases). From germline, CDR1 is MNHEY and CDR2 SVGAGI. The CDR3 has 15 residues. With 2 bases removed from V and 5 bases from J, the gap between germline ends came to 13 bases. DNA of the CDR3: TGTGCCAGCAGTTACGGCCTAGCGCGTAACAATGAGCAGTTCTTC. Amino acids: CASSYGLARNNEQFF.

This chain uses TRBV2 with TRBJ1-5; 8 bases are a match to TRBD1. J gave up 9 bases and V 6 bases, and 4 bases lay outside the gene matches. The CDR3 runs to 12 residues. From germline, CDR1 is SNHLY and CDR2 FYNNEI. The CDR3 region has the DNA TGTGCCAGCAGAGCTGGACAGGGGCCCCAGCATTTT. This sequence encodes CASRAGQGPQHF.

CDR3 sequence (DNA): TGTGCCAGCAGTCCCCTACCCGGTTGGACAGGGGATGAAAAACTGTTTTTT. This encodes CASSPLPGWTGDEKLFF. This chain uses TRBV27 with TRBJ1-4; 9 nucleotides line up with TRBD1. CDR3 length equals 17 residues. Germline loops: CDR1 MNHEY, CDR2 SMNVEV (reference sequence). The ends lost 5 bases at V and 6 bases at J; junction bases unmatched: 13.

The chain is built from TRBV28 and TRBJ2-3; TRBD1 aligns across 8 bases. The V and J ends lost 6 bases and 3 bases, in that order; junction bases with no gene match: 8. CDR1 and CDR2 (germline): MDHEN, SYDVKM. This CDR3 is built from 15 residues. Here the CDR3 DNA reads TGTGCCAGCAGCAAGCAGGGGGCTGGAACAGATACGCAGTATTTT. This codes for CASSKQGAGTDTQYF.

This chain connects TRBV7-9 to TRBJ2-7; D might be TRBD2 (5 bases). CDR3 length: 13 residues. Trimming cost V 1 base and J 3 bases, with 7 bases left between them. CDR1 and CDR2 from the germline V gene are SEHNR and FQNEAQ (reference sequence). CDR3 DNA sequence: TGTGCCAGCAGCTTAGACGGGAACTACGAGCAGTACTTC. Its translation is CASSLDGNYEQYF.

The rearrangement uses TRBV19 and TRBJ1-4; TRBD1 matches 9 bases. Germline trimming cut 4 bases from V and 8 bases from J; bases unmatched to any gene: 5. Germline V gene lookup returns CDR1 LNHDA and CDR2 SQIVND (reference sequence). This CDR3 contains 14 residues. The CDR3 DNA reads TGTGCCAGTAGTAGGGGACAGGGACTGGAAAAACTGTTTTTT. Translated: CASSRGQGLEKLFF.

In this sample, this clone turned up a few times. The gene calls are TRBV5-1 and TRBJ1-5, with 8 positions matching TRBD1. CDR1 is SGHRS, CDR2 YFSETQ, per germline. The V segment lost 4 bases and the J segment 3 bases; nucleotides outside the gene matches: 6. The CDR3 is made up of 15 amino acids. The CDR3 DNA follows: TGCGCCAGCAGCCAGACAGGGGAAATCAATCAGCCCCAGCATTTT. Its translation is CASSQTGEINQPQHF.